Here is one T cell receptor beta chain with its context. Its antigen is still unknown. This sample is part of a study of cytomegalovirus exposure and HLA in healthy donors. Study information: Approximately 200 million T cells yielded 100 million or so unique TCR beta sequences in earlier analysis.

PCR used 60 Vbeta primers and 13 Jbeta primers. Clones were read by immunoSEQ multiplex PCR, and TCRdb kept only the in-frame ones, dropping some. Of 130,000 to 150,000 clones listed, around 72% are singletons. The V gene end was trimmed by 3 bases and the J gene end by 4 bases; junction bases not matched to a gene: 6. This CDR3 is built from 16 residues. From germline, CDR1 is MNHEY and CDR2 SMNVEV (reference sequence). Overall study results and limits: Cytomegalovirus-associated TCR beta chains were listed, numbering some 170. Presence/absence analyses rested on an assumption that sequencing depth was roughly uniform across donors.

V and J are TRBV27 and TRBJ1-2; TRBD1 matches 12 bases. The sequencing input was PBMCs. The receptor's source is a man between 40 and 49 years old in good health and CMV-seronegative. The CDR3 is CASSFTGTGGFYGYTF. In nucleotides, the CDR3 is TGTGCCAGCAGTTTCACTGGGACAGGGGGCTTCTATGGCTACACCTTC.